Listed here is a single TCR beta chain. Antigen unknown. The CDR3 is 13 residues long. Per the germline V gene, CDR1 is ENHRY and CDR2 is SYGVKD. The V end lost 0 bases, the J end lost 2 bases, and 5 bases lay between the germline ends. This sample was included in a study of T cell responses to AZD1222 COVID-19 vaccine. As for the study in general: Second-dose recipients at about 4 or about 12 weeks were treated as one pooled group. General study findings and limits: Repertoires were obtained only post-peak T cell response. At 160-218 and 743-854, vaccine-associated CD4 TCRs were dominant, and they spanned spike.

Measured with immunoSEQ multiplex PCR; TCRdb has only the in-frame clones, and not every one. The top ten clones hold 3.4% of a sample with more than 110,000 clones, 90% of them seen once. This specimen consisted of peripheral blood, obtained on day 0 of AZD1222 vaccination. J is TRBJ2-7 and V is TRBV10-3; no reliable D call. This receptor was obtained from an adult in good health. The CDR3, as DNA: TGTGCCATCAGTGAGTCCTCGACCTACGAGCAGTACTTC. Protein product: CAISESSTYEQYF.